The T cell receptor beta chain described here comes from a study of cytotoxic CD8 clonotypes in ibrutinib-treated CLL. CDR1 SGHAT and CDR2 FQDESV come from the germline V gene (reference sequence). There are 15 residues in the CDR3. V was cut by 5 bases and J by 7 bases, with 20 bases left in between. From cryopreserved PBMCs came 1.5 to 2.5 micrograms of genomic DNA used for TCR beta libraries. Investigators sought sequencing depths of between 1 in 200,000 and 1 in 1 million T cells. Clones were read by immunoSEQ multiplex PCR, and TCRdb kept only the in-frame ones, dropping some. This sample has about 140,000 clones, with approximately 80% found just once.

The chain links TRBV11-1 to TRBJ1-1; D may be TRBD1 (5 bases). This TCR derives from a human donor with chronic lymphocytic leukemia. The specimen was PBMCs, collected after 36 months of ibrutinib treatment. CDR3 in DNA: TGTGCCAGCAGCCCTCCCCTTGGCAGGGACGATGAAGCTTTCTTT. Protein: CASSPPLGRDDEAFF.